This TCR beta chain was recorded in a study of blood T cells in healthy people across ages. Study-wide findings and caveats: With age, beta diversity per million T cells declined roughly linearly, significantly by approximately 41.

V lost 4 bases and J 8 bases, leaving 9 bases between the germline ends. Germline V gene data show CDR1 as SQVTM and CDR2 as ANQGSEA. This CDR3 spans 11 amino acids. Primed by a sample-barcoded 5' primer and a J-beta primer mix, a second PCR proceeded for roughly 7 to 11 cycles. TCRdb reanalysed the 5' RACE reads using MiXCR and keeps one entry per CDR3 protein. The sample records 1.5 million to 2 million distinct CDR3 sequences, roughly 30% being singletons. This clonotype was observed many times. The target antigen is unknown. The gene calls are TRBV29-1 and TRBJ2-1, with no clear D. Input material: blood. The TCR comes from a woman between 25 and 40 years old in good health. The CDR3 loop is CSVASRDEQFF. As DNA, the CDR3 is TGCAGCGTTGCGTCCCGCGATGAGCAGTTCTTC.